This TCR beta chain was recorded in a study of human versus mouse CDR3 diversity and MHC coevolution. Study at large: Valid reads per sample ranged from roughly 0.6 x 10^7 to 1.7 x 10^7.

Study outcomes and limitations: Most of the three human donors had the lowest clonal inequality.

The V and J ends lost 4 bases and 4 bases respectively, with 7 bases between them. Germline V lookup: CDR1 SGHNT, CDR2 YYREEE (reference sequence). The CDR3 contains 12 residues. Worth noting for this clone: Its specificity is unknown.

The repertoire was sequenced with immunoSEQ multiplex PCR; TCRdb's copy has only in-frame clones and lacks some. Altogether about 77,000 clones are present, 92% being singletons, with the ten largest covering less than 0.16%. The chain recombines TRBV5-4 with TRBJ2-3; D is unresolved. This sequence was found in a person aged 25 to 69 in good health. The sequenced sample consisted of naive CD4+ T cells from blood. Stated subset: CD45RO-negative CD62L-positive naive CD4 T cells. CDR3 residues: CASSPNADTQYF. The CDR3 DNA reads as TGTGCCAGCAGCCCTAATGCAGATACGCAGTATTTT.